One T cell receptor (beta chain) is described in this entry. Its target is not known. This sample stems from a study of T cell responses to AZD1222 COVID-19 vaccine. Study-wide results and caveats: The span of vaccine-associated CD4 TCRs extended across spike, with dominance at 160-218 and 743-854.

V was clipped by 2 bases and J by 2 bases; unmatched bases: 3. The germline gives CDR1 SGHNT, CDR2 YYREEE (reference sequence). The CDR3 is made up of 15 amino acids. Assay: immunoSEQ multiplex PCR; the TCRdb copy retains only in-frame clones and omits some. The repertoire holds about 130,000 clones, with about nine tenths as singletons. V and J are TRBV5-4 and TRBJ2-1; 8 positions match TRBD1. This receptor was obtained from an adult in good health. Sequenced here: peripheral blood, sampled on day 0 of MenACWY control vaccination. The CDR3 here is CASSLGTGAYNEQFF. The CDR3 DNA sequence: TGTGCCAGCAGCTTAGGGACAGGTGCCTACAATGAGCAGTTCTTC.